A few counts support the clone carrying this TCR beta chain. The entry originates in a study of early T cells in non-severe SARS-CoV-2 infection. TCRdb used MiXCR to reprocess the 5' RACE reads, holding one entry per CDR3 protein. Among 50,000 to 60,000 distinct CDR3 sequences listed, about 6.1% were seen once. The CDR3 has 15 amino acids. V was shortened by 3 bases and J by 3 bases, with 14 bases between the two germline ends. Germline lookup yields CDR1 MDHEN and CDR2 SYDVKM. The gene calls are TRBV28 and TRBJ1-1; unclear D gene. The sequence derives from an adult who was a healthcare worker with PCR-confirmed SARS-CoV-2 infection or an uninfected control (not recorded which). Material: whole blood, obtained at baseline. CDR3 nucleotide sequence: TGTGCCAGCAGTTTGTTGATGGCGTGGGACACTGAAGCTTTCTTT. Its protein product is CASSLLMAWDTEAFF.